This T cell receptor beta chain was recovered during a study of PD-L1 blockade in urothelial cancer. As to this clone: Its specificity is not known.

Findings and caveats of the study: Better survival was forecast by a pretreatment blood TCR clonality below the median.

Trimming removed 0 bases from V and 0 bases from J, with 12 bases in between. From germline, CDR1 is GTSNPN and CDR2 SVGIG (reference sequence). CDR3 size: 15 residues. Clones were read by immunoSEQ multiplex PCR, and TCRdb kept only the in-frame ones, dropping some. The profile shows roughly 36,000 clones, about 89% of them singletons. Here the sequenced sample was PBMCs, taken around atezolizumab (anti-PD-L1) treatment. The sequence was collected from a man aged 55 to 70 with urothelial cancer. This rearrangement joins TRBV30 to TRBJ2-7; D possibly corresponds to TRBD2 (5 bases). This chain's CDR3 is CAWSVLLTSSYEQYF. DNA for the CDR3: TGTGCCTGGAGTGTACTGCTAACTAGCTCCTACGAGCAGTACTTC.